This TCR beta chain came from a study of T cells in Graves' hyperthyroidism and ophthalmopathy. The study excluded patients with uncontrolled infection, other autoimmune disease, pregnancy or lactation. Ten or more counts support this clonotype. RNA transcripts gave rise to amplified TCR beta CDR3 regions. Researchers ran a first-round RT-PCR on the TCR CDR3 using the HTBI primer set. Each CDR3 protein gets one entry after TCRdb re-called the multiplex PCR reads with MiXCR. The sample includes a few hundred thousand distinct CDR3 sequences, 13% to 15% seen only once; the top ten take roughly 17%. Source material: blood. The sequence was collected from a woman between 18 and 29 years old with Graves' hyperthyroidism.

The chain's CDR3 is CASSYSSGIAVQYV. As DNA, the CDR3 is TGTGCCAGCAGTTACTCCTCCGGGATCGCTGTGCAGTACGTC. The gene calls are TRBV6-2 or TRBV6-3 and TRBJ2-7; perhaps TRBD2 as D (5 bases). The CDR3 sequence is 14 residues long. Trimming removed 0 bases at V and 9 bases at J, with 15 bases between. The V gene's germline CDR1 is MNHEY and CDR2 SVGEGT.